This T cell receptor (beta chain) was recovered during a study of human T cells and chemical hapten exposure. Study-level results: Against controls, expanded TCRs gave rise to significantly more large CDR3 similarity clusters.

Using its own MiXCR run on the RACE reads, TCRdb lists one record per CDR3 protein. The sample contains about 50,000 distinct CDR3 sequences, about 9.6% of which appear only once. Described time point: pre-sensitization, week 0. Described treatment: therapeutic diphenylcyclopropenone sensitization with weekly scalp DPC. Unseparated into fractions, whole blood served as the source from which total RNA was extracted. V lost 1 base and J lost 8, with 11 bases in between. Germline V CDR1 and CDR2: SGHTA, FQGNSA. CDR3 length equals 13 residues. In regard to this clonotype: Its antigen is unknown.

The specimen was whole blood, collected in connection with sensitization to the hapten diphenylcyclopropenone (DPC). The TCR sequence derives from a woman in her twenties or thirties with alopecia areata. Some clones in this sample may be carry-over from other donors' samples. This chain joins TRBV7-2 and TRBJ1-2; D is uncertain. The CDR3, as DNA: TGTGCCAGCAGCTTAGATTCCAGCGCGGGCTACACCTTC. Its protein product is CASSLDSSAGYTF.